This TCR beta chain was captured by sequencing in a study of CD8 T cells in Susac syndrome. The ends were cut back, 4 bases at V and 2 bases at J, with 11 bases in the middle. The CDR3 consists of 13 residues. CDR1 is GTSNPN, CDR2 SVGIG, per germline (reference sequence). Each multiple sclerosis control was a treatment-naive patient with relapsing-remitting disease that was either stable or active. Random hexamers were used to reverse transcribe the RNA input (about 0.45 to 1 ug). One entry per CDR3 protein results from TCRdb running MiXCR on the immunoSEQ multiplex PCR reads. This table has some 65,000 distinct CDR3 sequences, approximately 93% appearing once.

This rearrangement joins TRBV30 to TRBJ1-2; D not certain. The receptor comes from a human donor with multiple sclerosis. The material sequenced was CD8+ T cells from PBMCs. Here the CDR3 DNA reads TGTGCCTGGAATACAGATATAAACTATGGCTACACCTTC. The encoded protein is CAWNTDINYGYTF.